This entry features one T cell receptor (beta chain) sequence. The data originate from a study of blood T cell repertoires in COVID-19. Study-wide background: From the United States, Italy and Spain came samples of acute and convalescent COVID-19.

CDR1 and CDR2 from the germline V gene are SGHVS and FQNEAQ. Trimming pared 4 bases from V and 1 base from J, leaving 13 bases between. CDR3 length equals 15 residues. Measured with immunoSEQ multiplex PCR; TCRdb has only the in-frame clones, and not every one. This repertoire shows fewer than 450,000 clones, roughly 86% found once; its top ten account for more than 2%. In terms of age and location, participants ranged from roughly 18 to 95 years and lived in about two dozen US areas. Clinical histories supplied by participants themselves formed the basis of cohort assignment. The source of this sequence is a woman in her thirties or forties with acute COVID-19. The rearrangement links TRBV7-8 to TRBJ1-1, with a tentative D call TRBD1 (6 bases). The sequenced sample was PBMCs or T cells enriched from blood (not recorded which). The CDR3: CASSSPYRENTEAFF. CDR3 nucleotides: TGTGCCAGCAGCTCACCCTACAGGGAGAACACTGAAGCTTTCTTT.